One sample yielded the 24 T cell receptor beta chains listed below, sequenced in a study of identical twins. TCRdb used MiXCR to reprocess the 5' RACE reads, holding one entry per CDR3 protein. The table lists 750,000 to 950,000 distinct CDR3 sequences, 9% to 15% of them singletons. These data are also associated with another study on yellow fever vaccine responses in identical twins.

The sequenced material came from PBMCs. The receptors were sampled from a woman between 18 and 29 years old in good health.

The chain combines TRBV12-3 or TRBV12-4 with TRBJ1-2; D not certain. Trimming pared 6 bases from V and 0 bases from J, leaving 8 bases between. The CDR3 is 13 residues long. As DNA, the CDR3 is TGTGCCAGCAGCCGGGAGACTAACTATGGCTACACCTTC. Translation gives CASSRETNYGYTF.

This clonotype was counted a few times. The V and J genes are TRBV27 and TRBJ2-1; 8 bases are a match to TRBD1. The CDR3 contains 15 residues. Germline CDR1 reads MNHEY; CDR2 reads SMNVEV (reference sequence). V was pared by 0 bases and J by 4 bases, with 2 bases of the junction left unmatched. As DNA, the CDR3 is TGTGCCAGCAGTTTATCGGGACAGGAGTACAATGAGCAGTTCTTC. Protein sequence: CASSLSGQEYNEQFF.

The CDR3 sequence is CASSYSSSYDGYTF. Written as DNA, the CDR3 is TGTGCCAGCAGTTACTCGTCCAGTTACGATGGCTACACCTTC. The chain employs TRBV6-5 and TRBJ1-2; D ambiguous. The CDR3 has 14 residues. Trimming removed 0 bases from V and 6 bases from J, with 11 bases in between. Germline V gives CDR1 MNHEY, CDR2 SVGAGI.

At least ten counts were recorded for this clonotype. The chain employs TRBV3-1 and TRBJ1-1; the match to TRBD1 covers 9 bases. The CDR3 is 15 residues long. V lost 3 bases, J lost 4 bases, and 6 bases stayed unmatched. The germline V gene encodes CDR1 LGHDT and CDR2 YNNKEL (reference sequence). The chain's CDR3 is CASSQDTGGVTEAFF. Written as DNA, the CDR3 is TGTGCCAGCAGCCAGGACACAGGGGGCGTCACTGAAGCTTTCTTT.

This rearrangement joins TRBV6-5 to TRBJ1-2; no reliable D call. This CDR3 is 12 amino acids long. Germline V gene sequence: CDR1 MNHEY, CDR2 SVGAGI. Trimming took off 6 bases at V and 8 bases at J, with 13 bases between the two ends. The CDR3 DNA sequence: TGTGCCAGCAGACCGGGAGACGGGGGCTACACCTTC. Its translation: CASRPGDGGYTF.

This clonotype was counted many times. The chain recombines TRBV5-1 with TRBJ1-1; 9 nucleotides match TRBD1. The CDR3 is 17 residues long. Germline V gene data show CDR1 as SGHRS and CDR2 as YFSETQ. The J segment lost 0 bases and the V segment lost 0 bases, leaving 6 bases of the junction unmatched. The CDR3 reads CASSLAPTGGVNTEAFF. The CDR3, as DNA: TGCGCCAGCAGCTTGGCCCCGACAGGGGGGGTGAACACTGAAGCTTTCTTT.

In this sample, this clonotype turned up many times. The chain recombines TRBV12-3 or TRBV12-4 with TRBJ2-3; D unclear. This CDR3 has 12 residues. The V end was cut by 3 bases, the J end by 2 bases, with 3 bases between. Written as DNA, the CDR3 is TGTGCCAGCAGTTTTGCCACAGATACGCAGTATTTT. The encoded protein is CASSFATDTQYF.

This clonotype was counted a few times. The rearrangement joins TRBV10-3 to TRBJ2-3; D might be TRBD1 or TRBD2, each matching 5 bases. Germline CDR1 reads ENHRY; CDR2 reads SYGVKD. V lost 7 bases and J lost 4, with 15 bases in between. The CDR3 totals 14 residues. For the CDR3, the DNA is TGTGCCATCACGGCGGCCGAGGGGTCAGATACGCAGTATTTT. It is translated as CAITAAEGSDTQYF.

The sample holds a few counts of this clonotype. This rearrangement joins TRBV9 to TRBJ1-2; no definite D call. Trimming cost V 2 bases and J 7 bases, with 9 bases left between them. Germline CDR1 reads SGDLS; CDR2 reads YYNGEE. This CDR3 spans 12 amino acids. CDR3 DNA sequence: TGTGCCAGCAGCGTGGAGGATGGTGGCTACACCTTC. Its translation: CASSVEDGGYTF.

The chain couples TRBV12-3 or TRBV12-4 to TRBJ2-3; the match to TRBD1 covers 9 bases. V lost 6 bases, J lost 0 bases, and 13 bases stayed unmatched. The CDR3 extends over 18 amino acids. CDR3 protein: CASRTIRQGEASTDTQYF. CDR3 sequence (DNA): TGTGCCAGCAGAACAATTCGACAGGGGGAAGCTAGCACAGATACGCAGTATTTT.

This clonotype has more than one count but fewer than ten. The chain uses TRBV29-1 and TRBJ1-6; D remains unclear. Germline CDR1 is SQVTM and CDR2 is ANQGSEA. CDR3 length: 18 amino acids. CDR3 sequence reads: CNRLWARGRGRWNSPLHF. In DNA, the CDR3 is TGCAACCGACTTTGGGCTAGAGGACGAGGAAGATGGAATTCACCCCTCCACTTT. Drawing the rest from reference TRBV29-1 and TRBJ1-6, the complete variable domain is SAVISQKPSRDICQRGTSLTIQCQVDSQVTMMFWYRQQPGQSLTLIATANQGSEATYESGFVIDKFPISRPNLTFSTLTVSNMSPEDSSIYLCNRLWARGRGRWNSPLHFGNGTRLTVT.

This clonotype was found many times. The CDR3 DNA sequence: TGTGCCAGCGAGTATAAGGTCTTTGAGACCCAGTACTTC. Protein sequence: CASEYKVFETQYF. The chain uses TRBV6-1 and TRBJ2-5; D is unresolved. V was clipped by 8 bases and J by 5 bases, with 15 bases between them. The CDR3 spans 13 residues. Germline lookup yields CDR1 MNHNS and CDR2 SASEGT.

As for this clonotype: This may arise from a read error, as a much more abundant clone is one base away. The CDR3 reads CASSVWGLVNTEAFF. The CDR3 DNA is TGTGCCAGCAGTGTCTGGGGGCTAGTGAACACTGAAGCTTTCTTT. The chain links TRBV6-1 to TRBJ1-1, with D possibly TRBD1 on 6 matching bases. Germline V gene lookup returns CDR1 MNHNS and CDR2 SASEGT. V was clipped by 4 bases and J by 0 bases, with 12 bases between them. The CDR3 is made up of 15 amino acids.

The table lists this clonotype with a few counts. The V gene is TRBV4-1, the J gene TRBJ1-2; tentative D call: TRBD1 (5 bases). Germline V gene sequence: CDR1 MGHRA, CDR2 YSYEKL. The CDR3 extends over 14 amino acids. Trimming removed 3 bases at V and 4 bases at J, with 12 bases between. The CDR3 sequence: CASSQGDRTYGYTF. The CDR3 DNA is TGCGCCAGCAGCCAGGGGGACCGGACCTATGGCTACACCTTC.

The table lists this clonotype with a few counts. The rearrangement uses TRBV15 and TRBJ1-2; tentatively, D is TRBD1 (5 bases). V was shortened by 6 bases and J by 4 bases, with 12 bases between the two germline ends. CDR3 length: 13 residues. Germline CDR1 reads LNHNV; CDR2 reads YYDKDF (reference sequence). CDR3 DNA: TGTGCCACCAGTGGTTCCGGGGGCTATGGCTACACCTTC. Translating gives CATSGSGGYGYTF.

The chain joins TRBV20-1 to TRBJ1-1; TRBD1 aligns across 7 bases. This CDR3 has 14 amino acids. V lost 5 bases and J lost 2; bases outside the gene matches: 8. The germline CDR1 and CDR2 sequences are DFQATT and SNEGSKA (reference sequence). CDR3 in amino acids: CSALLGTANTEAFF. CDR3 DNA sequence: TGCAGTGCTCTTTTGGGGACAGCAAACACTGAAGCTTTCTTT.

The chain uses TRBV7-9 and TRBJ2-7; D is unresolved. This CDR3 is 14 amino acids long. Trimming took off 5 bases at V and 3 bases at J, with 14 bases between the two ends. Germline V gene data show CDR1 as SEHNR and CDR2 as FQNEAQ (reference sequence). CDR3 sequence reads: CASSPPEADYEQYF. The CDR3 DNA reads TGTGCCAGCAGCCCCCCGGAAGCTGACTACGAGCAGTACTTC.

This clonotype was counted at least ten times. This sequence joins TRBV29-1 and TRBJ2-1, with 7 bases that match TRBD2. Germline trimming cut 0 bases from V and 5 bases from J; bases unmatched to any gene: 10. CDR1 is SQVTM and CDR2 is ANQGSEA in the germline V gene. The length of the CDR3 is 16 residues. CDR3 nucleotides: TGCAGCGTTGAAGATCGACTAGCAAAGGGTAACAATGAGCAGTTCTTC. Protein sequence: CSVEDRLAKGNNEQFF.

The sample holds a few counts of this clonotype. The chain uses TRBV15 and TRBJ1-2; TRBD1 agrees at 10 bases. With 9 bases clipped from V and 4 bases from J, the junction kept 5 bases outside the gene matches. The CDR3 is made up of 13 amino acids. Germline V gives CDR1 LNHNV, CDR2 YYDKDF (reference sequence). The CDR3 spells CATSGQGLYGYTF. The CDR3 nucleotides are TGTGCCACTTCGGGACAGGGGCTCTATGGCTACACCTTC.

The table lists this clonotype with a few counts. The CDR3 coding sequence is TGTGCCAGCAGAAGGTACTCCTACGAGCAGTACGTC. Translating gives CASRRYSYEQYV. This rearrangement joins TRBV2 to TRBJ2-7; D is uncertain. Deletions cut 6 bases from V and 0 bases from J, with 6 bases between. This CDR3 comprises 12 residues. Germline V lookup: CDR1 SNHLY, CDR2 FYNNEI.

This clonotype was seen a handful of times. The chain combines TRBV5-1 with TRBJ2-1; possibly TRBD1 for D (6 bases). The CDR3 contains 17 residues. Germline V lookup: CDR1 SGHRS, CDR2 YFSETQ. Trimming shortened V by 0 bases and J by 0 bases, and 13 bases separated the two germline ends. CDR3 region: CASSLATGISSYNEQFF. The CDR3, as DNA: TGCGCCAGCAGCTTGGCCACAGGGATAAGCTCCTACAATGAGCAGTTCTTC.

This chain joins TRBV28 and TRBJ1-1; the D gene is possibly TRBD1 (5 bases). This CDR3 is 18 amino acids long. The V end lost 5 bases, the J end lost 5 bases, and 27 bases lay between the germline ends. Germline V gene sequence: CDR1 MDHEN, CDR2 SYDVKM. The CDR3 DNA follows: TGTGCCAGCAGTCCAATGGGGGTCGGGAGAGGAGGGTGGACTGAAGCTTTCTTT. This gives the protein CASSPMGVGRGGWTEAFF.

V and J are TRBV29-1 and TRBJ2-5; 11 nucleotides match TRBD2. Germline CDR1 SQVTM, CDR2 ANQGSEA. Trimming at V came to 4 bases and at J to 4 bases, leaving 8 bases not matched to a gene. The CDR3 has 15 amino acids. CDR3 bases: TGCAGCGTTGGTGACCTAGCGGGAGGCGGAGAGACCCAGTACTTC. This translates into CSVGDLAGGGETQYF.

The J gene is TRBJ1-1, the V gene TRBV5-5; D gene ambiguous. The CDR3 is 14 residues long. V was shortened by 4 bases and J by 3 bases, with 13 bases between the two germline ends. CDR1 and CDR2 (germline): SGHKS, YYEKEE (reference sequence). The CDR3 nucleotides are TGTGCCAGCAGCCCTTCGGGGTTATACACTGAAGCTTTCTTT. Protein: CASSPSGLYTEAFF. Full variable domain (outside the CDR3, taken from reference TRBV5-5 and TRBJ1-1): DAGVTQSPTHLIKTRGQQVTLRCSPISGHKSVSWYQQVLGQGPQFIFQYYEKEERGRGNFPDRFSARQFPNYSSELNVNALLLGDSALYLCASSPSGLYTEAFFGQGTRLTVV.